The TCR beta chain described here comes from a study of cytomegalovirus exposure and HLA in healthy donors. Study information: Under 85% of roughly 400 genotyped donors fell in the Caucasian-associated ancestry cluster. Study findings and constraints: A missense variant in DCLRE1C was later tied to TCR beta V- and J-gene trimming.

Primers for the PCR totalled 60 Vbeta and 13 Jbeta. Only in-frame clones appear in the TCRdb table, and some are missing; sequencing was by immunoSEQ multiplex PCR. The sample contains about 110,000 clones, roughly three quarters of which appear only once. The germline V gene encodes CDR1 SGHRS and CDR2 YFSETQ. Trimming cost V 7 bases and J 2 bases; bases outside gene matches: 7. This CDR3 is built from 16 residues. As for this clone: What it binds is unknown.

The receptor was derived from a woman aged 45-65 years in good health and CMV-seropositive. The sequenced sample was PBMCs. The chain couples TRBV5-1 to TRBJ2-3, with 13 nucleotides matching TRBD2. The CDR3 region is CASATGTSGATDTQYF. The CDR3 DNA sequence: TGCGCCAGCGCAACCGGGACTAGCGGGGCCACAGATACGCAGTATTTT. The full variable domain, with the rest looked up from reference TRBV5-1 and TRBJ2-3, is KAGVTQTPRYLIKTRGQQVTLSCSPISGHRSVSWYQQTPGQGLQFLFEYFSETQRNKGNFPGRFSGRQFSNSRSEMNVSTLELGDSALYLCASATGTSGATDTQYFGPGTRLTVL.